This T cell receptor (beta chain) was captured in a study of beta chain features in type 1 diabetes. Study-wide points: Across all four CD4+ subsets, people with type 1 diabetes showed modestly shorter TCRB CDR3s. Since sequencing was performed on cDNA, cells with high TCR expression could be over-represented.

CD45RO/CCR7/CD25/CD127/CD95/CD27 sorting isolated CD4+ naive, central memory, regulatory and stem cell-like memory cells. CDR1 SGHNT and CDR2 YYREEE come from the germline V gene (reference sequence). This CDR3 is built from 15 residues. V lost 0 bases and J lost 0, with 8 bases in between. Expressed TCRB transcripts were sequenced, since all the RNA that had been isolated was reverse transcribed. Samples of naive, central memory and regulatory T cells yielded a mean of about 3.4 million reads. TCRdb's table, derived via immunoSEQ multiplex PCR, lists solely in-frame clones and lacks some. The sample holds 330,000 or so clones, about 14% seen once. This clone came up a few times. Its antigen remains unidentified.

This chain connects TRBV5-4 to TRBJ2-3, with D tentatively TRBD1 (5 bases). The sequenced sample consisted of central memory CD4+ T cells from blood. The clonotype was recovered from a man aged 30 to 45 in good health. CDR3 protein: CASSLAQASTDTQYF. The CDR3 coding sequence is TGTGCCAGCAGCTTGGCACAGGCCAGCACAGATACGCAGTATTTT.